This T cell receptor beta chain was captured by sequencing in a study of T cell responses to AZD1222 COVID-19 vaccine. Per germline, CDR1 SNHLY and CDR2 FYNNEI. V was pared by 5 bases and J by 8 bases, with 9 bases of the junction left unmatched. CDR3 length: 14 residues. Clones were sequenced by immunoSEQ multiplex PCR, and TCRdb holds only the in-frame ones, with some missing. The repertoire holds approximately 170,000 clones, with about nine tenths as singletons. This clone was seen once. The rearrangement joins TRBV2 to TRBJ1-2, with TRBD1 identical over 9 bases. The sample consisted of peripheral blood, taken on day 0 of AZD1222 vaccination. The clonotype comes from an adult in good health. The CDR3 spells CASSLEGQGFGYTF. The DNA for the CDR3 is TGTGCCAGCAGTTTGGAGGGACAGGGCTTCGGCTACACCTTC.